This T cell receptor (beta chain) was obtained from a study of T cells after yellow fever vaccination. Study-level background: The authors prepared low-cell-number fractions using SMART-Seq v4 Ultra Low Input. Study findings and constraints: The secondary response was weaker, and its peak arrived faster, on day 5 versus 15. Researchers cautioned that FACS-sorted repertoires could harbor abundant clonotypes contaminating from the bulk population.

In making TCR cDNA, 5'RACE template switching added a universal primer site and UMIs to it. One entry per CDR3 protein results from TCRdb running MiXCR on the 5' RACE reads. Of about 320,000 distinct CDR3 sequences listed, about 10% were seen once; the top ten hold around 3.2%. The CDR3 totals 15 residues. V lost 7 bases to trimming and J lost 0 bases, with 18 bases between them. Germline V CDR1 and CDR2: SQVTM, ANQGSEA. This clonotype appeared many times. Its antigen is unidentified. Sequencing used CD4+ T cells sorted from PBMCs, obtained 45 days after the yellow fever booster vaccination. The rearrangement joins TRBV29-1 to TRBJ1-1, with D uncertain. The TCR was taken from a man aged 18 to 30 who received the YFV17D yellow fever vaccine. The CDR3 loop reads CSAGSGWGMNTEAFF. The CDR3 DNA sequence: TGCAGCGCCGGGTCGGGGTGGGGTATGAACACTGAAGCTTTCTTT.